This is a list of T cell receptor beta chains from one sample in a study of blood T cell repertoires in COVID-19. This table comes from immunoSEQ multiplex PCR, and its TCRdb copy is limited to in-frame clones, with some not included. This sample has 25,000 to 30,000 clones, with about 85% found just once. The material sequenced was peripheral blood. The receptors here all came from a man in his forties or fifties with active or convalescent COVID-19. Both conserved end residues are part of each CDR3. D genes are given only for firm matches. Size is stated for part of the rows, as once, few or many counts, or as a class when the clone is expanded.

>TRBD1|TRBJ2-1|TRBV24-1|once
TGTGCCACCAGTGATTACGACAGGGCCTACAATGAGCAGTTCTTC
CATSDYDRAYNEQFF
>.|TRBJ2-5|TRBV4-2|.
TGTGCCAGCAGCCAAGGGGTCAGCGAAGAGACCCAGTACTTC
CASSQGVSEETQYF
>TRBD2|TRBJ2-7|TRBV5-6|.
TGTGCCAGCAGCTTGGGCGCTAAGGCTAGCGGACTCTACGAGCAGTACTTC
CASSLGAKASGLYEQYF
>.|TRBJ1-2|TRBV2|.
TGTGCCAGCTCCGGTTTTGGCTACACCTTC
CASSGFGYTF
>TRBD2|TRBJ2-1|TRBV9|.
TGTGCCAGCAGCGTCTCTAGCGGGCGTGGGAATGAGCAGTTCTTC
CASSVSSGRGNEQFF
>.|TRBJ1-4|TRBV4-2|.
TGTGCCAGCAGCCAAGCCCCCTCAGAGGCAACTAATGAAAAACTGTTTTTT
CASSQAPSEATNEKLFF
>TRBD1|TRBJ2-7|TRBV4-1|.
TGCGCCAGCAGCCAAGCACAGGGGGGTACGTACGAGCAGTACTTC
CASSQAQGGTYEQYF
>.|TRBJ1-2|TRBV6-5|.
TGTGCCAGCAGTTATAGGGGAACTGGCTACACCTTC
CASSYRGTGYTF
>.|TRBJ2-1|TRBV5-1|.
TGCGCCAGCAGCCCACATACCGGGGTTAATGAGCAGTTCTTC
CASSPHTGVNEQFF
>.|TRBJ1-2|TRBV5-4|few
TGTGCCAGCAGCTTGCCTTCAGCACAGAACTATGGCTACACCTTC
CASSLPSAQNYGYTF
>.|TRBJ2-1|TRBV29-1|.
TGCAGCGTTCAGGGGCGGAATGAGCAGTTCTTC
CSVQGRNEQFF